This T cell receptor beta chain emerged from a study of long-term antiretroviral therapy in people with HIV. Overall study findings and caveats: ART adherence was not documented, and neither viral resistance nor therapy changes had any data. Control repertoires displayed wider CDR3 length ranges than the HIV repertoires.

As regards this clone: Its antigen is unknown.

This CDR3 region has 13 residues. Looked up from germline, CDR1 is SNHLY and CDR2 is FYNNEI. V lost 3 bases and J 1 base, leaving 6 bases between the germline ends. The immunoSEQ assay was v3.0, run at survey level. Profiled with immunoSEQ multiplex PCR; TCRdb holds only in-frame clones, not every one. Of 25,000 to 35,000 clones in the sample, approximately 85% were seen once. The chain carries TRBV2 and TRBJ2-5, with D hard to call. The sequences come from unsorted PBMCs, collected 0.8 years before starting antiretroviral therapy. This TCR came from a man between 18 and 29 years old with HIV. The CDR3 here is CASSDPAQETQYF. The CDR3 DNA is TGTGCCAGCAGTGATCCAGCCCAAGAGACCCAGTACTTC.